This TCR beta chain was recorded in a study of identical twins (dated by TCRdb to 2016 to 2017). Describing the broader study: To test whether fetal clonotypes persist, the study used deep sequencing on TCR alpha and beta repertoires from monozygotic twins, unrelated adults of various ages, and cord blood. To rule out contamination, replicate twin experiments were performed at different times with different library preparation protocols. The full study reports these points: Conclusions relied on cross-sectional statistical analysis, since the same donors could not be followed over many years. A weaker excess of twin sharing was found in beta out-of-frame sequences because the signal-to-noise ratio was lowered by fewer shared sequences. Out-of-frame TCR alpha sharing in monozygotic twins was systematically underestimated by recombination models, whereas sharing between unrelated individuals was in agreement with the recombination models. Compared with coincidental sharing between unrelated individuals, an excess of low generation-probability sequences was observed among out-of-frame TCR alpha sequences shared between twins. Invariant T cells such as MAIT and iNKT could partly confound zero-insertion analyses, though diverse VJ usage argued against this for most clonotypes. Abundant cord blood beta clonotypes had fewer insertions, young adult naive repertoires showed a similar but weaker trend, and memory repertoires showed no such trend.

Every donor was a healthy Caucasian. Three pairs of female monozygotic twins, all aged roughly 18 to 29 years, made up the twin cohort. CD4+ and CD8+ T cell populations were isolated with positive isolation kits from Invitrogen. Turning to this clonotype: Its antigen is currently not known. Base-call qualities are not available, and no considerably larger clone is one nucleotide away.

Libraries were made using 5' RACE. Sequencing was carried out with an Illumina HiSeq 2000. A universal primer binding site was introduced by template switching, and a unique molecular identifier was present in the final cDNA, enabling accurate counting of TCR cDNA molecules. Specific primers in the conserved constant-segment region were used to synthesize first-strand cDNA for TCR alpha and beta chains. To control for contamination, every cDNA library carried two barcodes: a SMART-Mk sample barcode plus Illumina barcodes. Two successive PCR steps introduced TruSeq adapter sequences along with Illumina sample barcodes. TCR alpha and beta cDNA libraries were sequenced on the Illumina HiSeq platform with custom primers. In the original analysis: MiGEC processed the raw reads to extract unique molecular identifiers, while MiXCR was used to determine the CDR3 positions. For each individual, recombination models were inferred using an EM algorithm with the repgenHMM and IGoR tools. Shared clonotypes were analyzed with the tcR package in R, and sharing was normalized by the product of cloneset sizes. To study raw recombination without the effects of thymic and clonal selection, out-of-frame nonproductive sequences were analyzed. TCRdb cleaned the public reads at Q25 with fastp, built clones with MiXCR and kept in-frame beta chains. Each CDR3 protein appears once, grouped with its most common genes and DNA. The V and J calls here are based on TCRdb, not the publication. Across this sample there are roughly 260,000 distinct CDR3 sequences, with 6% to 8% seen only once. The leading ten clones occupy about 5.8% of the sample.

CDR3 length: 14 amino acids, cysteine to phenylalanine. CDR3 DNA is the only sequence kept; it has 42 bases, read in frame from the first base. V is clipped by 0 bases and J by 3 bases, and the sequence between their germline boundaries is 6 bases long. From a lookup of the germline V gene, CDR1 and CDR2 are SGHRS and YFSETQ. This same sample was also part of a study on yellow fever vaccine responses in identical twins. The second source states: According to the authors, in identical twins the way T cells responded to vaccination appeared partly convergent and partly personalized. The study precisely tracked vaccine-responding T cell clones in identical twins.

This receptor was identified in a woman in her late teens or twenties in good health. The V gene is TRBV5-1 and the J gene is TRBJ2-2; TRBD1 is a possible D gene, resting on 5 matching bases. Sequencing was done on a sample of CD8+ T cells sorted from blood. The nucleotides read TGCGCCAGCAGCTTGGGCAGGGACACCGGGGAGCTGTTTTTT. Translated, this gives CASSLGRDTGELFF.